Listed here is a single T cell receptor (beta chain). This entry comes from a study of blood T cell repertoires in COVID-19. In the original analysis: Scientists estimated how many nucleated cells there were by amplifying reference gene primers. Assay used: immunoSEQ multiplex PCR; TCRdb lists only in-frame clones, some missing. V and J calls and clone size are those listed in that table; D and trimming were worked out from the DNA. The sample includes some 140,000 clones, roughly four fifths seen only once; the top ten take around 1.5%. Sequenced material: peripheral blood. The TCR originated in a man older than 75 with acute or convalescent COVID-19.

The CDR3 protein is CASSQQAGYGYTF. The CDR3 DNA reads TGTGCCAGCAGCCAACAGGCGGGGTATGGCTACACCTTC. J is TRBJ1-2 and V is TRBV4-2; D gene uncertain. Trimming removed 2 bases at V and 5 bases at J, with 9 bases between. The length of the CDR3 is 13 residues. Germline V gene sequence: CDR1 LGHNA, CDR2 YNFKEQ.